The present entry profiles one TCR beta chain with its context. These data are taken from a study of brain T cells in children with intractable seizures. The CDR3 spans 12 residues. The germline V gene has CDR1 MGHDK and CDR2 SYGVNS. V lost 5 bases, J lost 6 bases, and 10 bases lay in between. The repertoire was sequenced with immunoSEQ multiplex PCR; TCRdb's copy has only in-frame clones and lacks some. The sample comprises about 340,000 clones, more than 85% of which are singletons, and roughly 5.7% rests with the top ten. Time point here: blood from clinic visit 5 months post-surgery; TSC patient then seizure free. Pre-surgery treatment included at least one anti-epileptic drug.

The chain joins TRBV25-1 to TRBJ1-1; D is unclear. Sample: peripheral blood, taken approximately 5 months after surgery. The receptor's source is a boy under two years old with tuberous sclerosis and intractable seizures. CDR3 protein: CASSKRESEAFF. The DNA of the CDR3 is TGTGCCAGCAGTAAAAGGGAGTCTGAAGCTTTCTTT.